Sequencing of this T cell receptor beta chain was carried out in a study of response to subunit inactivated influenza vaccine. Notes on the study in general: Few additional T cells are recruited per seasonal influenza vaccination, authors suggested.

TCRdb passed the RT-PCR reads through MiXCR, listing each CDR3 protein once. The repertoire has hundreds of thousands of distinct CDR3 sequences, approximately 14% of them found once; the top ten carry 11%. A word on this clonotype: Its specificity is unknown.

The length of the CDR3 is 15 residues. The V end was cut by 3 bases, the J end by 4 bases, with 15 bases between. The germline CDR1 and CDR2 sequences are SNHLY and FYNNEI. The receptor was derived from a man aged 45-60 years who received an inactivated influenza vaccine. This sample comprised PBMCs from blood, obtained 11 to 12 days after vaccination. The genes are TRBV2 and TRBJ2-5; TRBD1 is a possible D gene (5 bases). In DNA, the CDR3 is TGTGCCAGCAGTGAGGACACGTGGTCTAGAGAGACCCAGTACTTC. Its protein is CASSEDTWSRETQYF.